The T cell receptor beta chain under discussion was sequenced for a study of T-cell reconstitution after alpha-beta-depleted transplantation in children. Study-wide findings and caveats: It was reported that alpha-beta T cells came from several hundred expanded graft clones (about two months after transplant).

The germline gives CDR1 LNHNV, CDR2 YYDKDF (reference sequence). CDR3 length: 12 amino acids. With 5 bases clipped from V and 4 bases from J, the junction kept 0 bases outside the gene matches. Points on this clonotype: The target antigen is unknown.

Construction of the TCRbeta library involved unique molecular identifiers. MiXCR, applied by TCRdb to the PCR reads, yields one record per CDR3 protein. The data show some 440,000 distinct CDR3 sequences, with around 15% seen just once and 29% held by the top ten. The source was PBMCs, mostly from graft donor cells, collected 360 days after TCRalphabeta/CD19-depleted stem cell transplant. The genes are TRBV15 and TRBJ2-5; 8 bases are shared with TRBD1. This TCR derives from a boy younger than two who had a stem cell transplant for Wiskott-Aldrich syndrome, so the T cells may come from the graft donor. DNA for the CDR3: TGTGCCACCAGCGGACAGGGAGAGACCCAGTACTTC. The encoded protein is CATSGQGETQYF.